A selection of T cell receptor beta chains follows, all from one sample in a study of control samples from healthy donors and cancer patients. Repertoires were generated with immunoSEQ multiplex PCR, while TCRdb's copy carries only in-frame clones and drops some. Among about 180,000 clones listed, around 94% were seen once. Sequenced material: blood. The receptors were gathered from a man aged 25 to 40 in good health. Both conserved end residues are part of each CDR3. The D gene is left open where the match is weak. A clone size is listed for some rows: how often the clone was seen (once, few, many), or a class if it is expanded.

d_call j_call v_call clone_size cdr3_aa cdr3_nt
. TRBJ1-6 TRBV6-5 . CASTFTGHHLHF TGTGCCAGCACCTTTACAGGTCATCACCTCCACTTT
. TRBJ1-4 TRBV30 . CAWSVQEAKLFF TGTGCCTGGAGTGTACAGGAGGCAAAGCTGTTTTTT
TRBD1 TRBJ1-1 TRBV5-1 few CASSLTGDTEAFF TGCGCCAGCAGCCTGACAGGGGATACTGAAGCTTTCTTT
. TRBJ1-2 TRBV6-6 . CASRQSRGDYGYTF TGTGCCAGCAGACAGAGTAGAGGTGACTATGGCTACACCTTC
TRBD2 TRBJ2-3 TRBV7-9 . CASSLRTSLDTQYF TGTGCCAGCAGTCTTAGGACTAGCTTGGATACGCAGTATTTT
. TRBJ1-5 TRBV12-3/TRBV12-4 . CASSPINQPQHF TGTGCCAGCAGCCCGATCAATCAGCCCCAGCATTTT
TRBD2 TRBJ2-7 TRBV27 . CASLGGGAGEQYF TGTGCCAGCCTCGGCGGGGGGGCCGGGGAGCAGTACTTC
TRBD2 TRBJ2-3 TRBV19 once CASSPRTSGYTDTQYF TGTGCCAGTAGTCCGAGGACTAGCGGGTACACAGATACGCAGTATTTT
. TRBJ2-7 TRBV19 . CASSWAGNNEQYF TGTGCCAGTAGTTGGGCGGGAAACAACGAGCAGTACTTC
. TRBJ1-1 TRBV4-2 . CASSADLTENTEAFF TGTGCCAGCAGCGCCGACCTTACAGAGAACACTGAAGCTTTCTTT
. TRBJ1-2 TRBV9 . CASSPGLTRYGYTF TGTGCCAGCAGCCCCGGACTGACACGGTATGGCTACACCTTC
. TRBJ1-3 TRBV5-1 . CASSPESVSSGNTIYF TGCGCCAGCAGCCCTGAATCGGTTAGCTCTGGAAACACCATATATTTT
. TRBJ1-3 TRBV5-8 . CASSLGGTGNTIYF TGTGCCAGCAGCTTGGGTGGGACTGGAAACACCATATATTTT
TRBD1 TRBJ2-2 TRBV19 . CASSIGTGRTGELFF TGTGCCAGTAGTATCGGGACAGGGCGGACCGGGGAGCTGTTTTTT
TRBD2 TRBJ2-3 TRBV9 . CASSDRTSGTGDTQYF TGTGCCAGCAGCGATCGGACTAGCGGGACAGGGGATACGCAGTATTTT
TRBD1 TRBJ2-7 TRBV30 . CAWRQGTYEQYF TGTGCCTGGAGACAGGGGACCTACGAGCAGTACTTC